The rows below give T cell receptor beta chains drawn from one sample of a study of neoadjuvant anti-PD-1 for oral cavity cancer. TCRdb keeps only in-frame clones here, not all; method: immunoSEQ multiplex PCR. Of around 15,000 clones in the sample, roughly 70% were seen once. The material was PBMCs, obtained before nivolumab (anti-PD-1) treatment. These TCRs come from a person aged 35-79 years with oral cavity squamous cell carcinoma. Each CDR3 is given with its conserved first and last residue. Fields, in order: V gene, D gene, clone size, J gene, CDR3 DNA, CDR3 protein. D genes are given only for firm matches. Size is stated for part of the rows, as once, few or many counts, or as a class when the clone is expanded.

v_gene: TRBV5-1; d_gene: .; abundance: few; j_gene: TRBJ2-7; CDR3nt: TGCGCCAGCAGGGGGGATGAGCTGGGCGAGCAGTACTTC; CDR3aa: CASRGDELGEQYF
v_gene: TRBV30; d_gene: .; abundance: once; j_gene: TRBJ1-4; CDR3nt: TGTGCCTGGAGTGCCCCCGGGACCGAAAGAGAAAAACTGTTTTTT; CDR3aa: CAWSAPGTEREKLFF
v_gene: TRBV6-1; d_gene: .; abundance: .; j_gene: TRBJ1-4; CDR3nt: TGTGCCAGCAGCCAGACGAGTATTGAAAAACTGTTTTTT; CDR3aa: CASSQTSIEKLFF
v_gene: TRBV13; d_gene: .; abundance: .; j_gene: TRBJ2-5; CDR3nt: TGTGCCAGCAGCTCCTGGGACTCGCGACGGACCCAGTACTTC; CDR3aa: CASSSWDSRRTQYF
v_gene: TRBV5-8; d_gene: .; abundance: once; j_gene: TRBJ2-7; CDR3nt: TGTGCCAGCAGTCGTTTCTACGAGCAGTACTTC; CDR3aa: CASSRFYEQYF
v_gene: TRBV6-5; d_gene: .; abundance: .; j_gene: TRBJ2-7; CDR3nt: TGTGCCAGCAGACCAGACAGCGGTAGAGTCTACGAGCAGTACTTC; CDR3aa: CASRPDSGRVYEQYF
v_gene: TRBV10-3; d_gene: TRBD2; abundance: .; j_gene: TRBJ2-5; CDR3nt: TGTGCCATCAGTGAGAAACTAGCGGGAGTTGTAGGGGAGACCCAGTACTTC; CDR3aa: CAISEKLAGVVGETQYF
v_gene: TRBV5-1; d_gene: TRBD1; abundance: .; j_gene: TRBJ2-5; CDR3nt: TGCGCCAGCAGCCACTCCTTAGGGACAGCCGGGGAGACCCAGTACTTC; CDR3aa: CASSHSLGTAGETQYF
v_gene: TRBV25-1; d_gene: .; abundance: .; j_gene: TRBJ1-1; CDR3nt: TGTGCCAGCAAGGGTGCCGGGACATCCACTGAAGCTTTCTTT; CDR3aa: CASKGAGTSTEAFF
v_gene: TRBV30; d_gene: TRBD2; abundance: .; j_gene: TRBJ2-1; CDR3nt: TGTGCCTGGAGTCCGGGACTAGCGGTCAATGAGCAGTTCTTC; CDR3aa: CAWSPGLAVNEQFF
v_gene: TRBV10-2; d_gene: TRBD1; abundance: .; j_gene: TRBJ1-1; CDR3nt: TGCGCCAGCAGTGAGTCGGAACCGGGACAGGCAACAAACACTGAAGCTTTCTTT; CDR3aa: CASSESEPGQATNTEAFF
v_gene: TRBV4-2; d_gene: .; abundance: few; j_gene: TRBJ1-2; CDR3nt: TGTGCCAGCAGCACCGGTTCCGGGGAGATTTATGGCTACACCTTC; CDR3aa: CASSTGSGEIYGYTF
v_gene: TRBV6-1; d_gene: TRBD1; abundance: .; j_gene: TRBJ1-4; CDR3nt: TGTGCCAGCAGCGTCGGACAGGGGAATGAAAAACTGTTTTTT; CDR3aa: CASSVGQGNEKLFF
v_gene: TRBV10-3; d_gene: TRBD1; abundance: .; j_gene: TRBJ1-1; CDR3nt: TGTGCCATCAGCCCTGACAGGGACGGGACTGAAGCTTTCTTT; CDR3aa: CAISPDRDGTEAFF
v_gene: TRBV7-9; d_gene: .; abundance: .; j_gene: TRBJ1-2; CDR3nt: TGTGCCAGCAGCCCCGGCGGGGGACAATATGGCTACACCTTC; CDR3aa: CASSPGGGQYGYTF
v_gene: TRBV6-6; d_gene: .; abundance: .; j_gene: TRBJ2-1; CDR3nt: TGTGCCAGCAGCACCGGACTAGAGCAGTTCTTC; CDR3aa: CASSTGLEQFF
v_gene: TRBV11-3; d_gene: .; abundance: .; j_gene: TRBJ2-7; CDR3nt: TGTGCCAGCAGCTTATCGGGACACTCCTACGAGCAGTACTTC; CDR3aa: CASSLSGHSYEQYF
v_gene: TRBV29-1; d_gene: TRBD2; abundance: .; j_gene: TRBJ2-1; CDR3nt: TGCAGCGTTGGGGTAATAGCGGGAGTTTTTAATGAGCAGTTCTTC; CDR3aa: CSVGVIAGVFNEQFF
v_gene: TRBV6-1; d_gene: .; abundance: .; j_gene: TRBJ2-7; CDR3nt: TGTGCCAGCAGTCCCCAGATGGGCCCCTTAGAGCAGTACTTC; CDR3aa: CASSPQMGPLEQYF
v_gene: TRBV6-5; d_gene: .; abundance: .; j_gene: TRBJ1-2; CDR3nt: TGTGCCAGCAGTACTCAAGAGGGATACGGCTACACCTTC; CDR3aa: CASSTQEGYGYTF
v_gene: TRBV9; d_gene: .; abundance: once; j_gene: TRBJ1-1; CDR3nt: TGTGCCAGCAGCGTAGCCTTGGTAGGCACTGAAGCTTTCTTT; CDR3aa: CASSVALVGTEAFF
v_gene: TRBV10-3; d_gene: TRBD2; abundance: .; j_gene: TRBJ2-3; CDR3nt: TGTGCCATCAGTGAGGGGACTAGCGGAATAGGCATGGGTACGCAGTATTTT; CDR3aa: CAISEGTSGIGMGTQYF
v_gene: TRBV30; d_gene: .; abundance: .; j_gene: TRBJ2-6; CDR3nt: TGTGCCTGGAGTCTCATAGGGGGCTCTGGGGCCAACGTCCTGACTTTC; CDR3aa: CAWSLIGGSGANVLTF
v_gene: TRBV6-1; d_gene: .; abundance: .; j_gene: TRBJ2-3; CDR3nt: TGTGCCAGCAGTGAAGGGACTCTGATCGGCACAGATACGCAGTATTTT; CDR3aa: CASSEGTLIGTDTQYF
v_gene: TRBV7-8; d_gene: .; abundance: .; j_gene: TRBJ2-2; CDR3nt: TGTGCCAGCAGCTTGGGTGATTCGAACACCGGGGAGCTGTTTTTT; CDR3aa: CASSLGDSNTGELFF
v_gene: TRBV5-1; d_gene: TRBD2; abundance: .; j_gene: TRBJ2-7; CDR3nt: TGCGCCAGCAGCGCCGGACTAGCGGGTTCTACCCACGAGCAGTACTTC; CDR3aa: CASSAGLAGSTHEQYF
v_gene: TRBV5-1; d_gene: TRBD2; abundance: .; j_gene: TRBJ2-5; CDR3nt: TGCGCCAGCAGAGAGACTAGCGGGACTTTTCAAGAGACCCAGTACTTC; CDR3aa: CASRETSGTFQETQYF
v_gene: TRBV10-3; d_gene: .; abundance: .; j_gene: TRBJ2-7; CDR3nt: TGTGCCATCAATGACAGGGCCGGGAGCGAGCAGTACTTC; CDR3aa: CAINDRAGSEQYF
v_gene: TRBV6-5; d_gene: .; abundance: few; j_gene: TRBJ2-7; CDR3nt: TGTGCCAGCAGTGTGGACAGCTTTGGTTACGAGCAGTACTTC; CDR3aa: CASSVDSFGYEQYF
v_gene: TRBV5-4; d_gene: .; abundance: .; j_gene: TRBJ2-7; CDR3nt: TGTGCCAGCAGCTTGCAGGGCTACGAGCAGTACTTC; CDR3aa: CASSLQGYEQYF
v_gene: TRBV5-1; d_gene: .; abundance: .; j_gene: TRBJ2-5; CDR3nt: TGCGCCAGCAGCGCAGGACAAATCCAAGAGACCCAGTACTTC; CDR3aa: CASSAGQIQETQYF
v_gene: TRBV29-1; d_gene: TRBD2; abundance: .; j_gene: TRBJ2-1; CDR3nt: TGCAGCGGCACCGGGACTAGCTTTAATGAGCAGTTCTTC; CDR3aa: CSGTGTSFNEQFF
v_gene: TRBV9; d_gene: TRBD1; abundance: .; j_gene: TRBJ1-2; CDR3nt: TGTGCCAGCAGCCCAAACCGGGACAGTTATGGCTACACCTTC; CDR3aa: CASSPNRDSYGYTF
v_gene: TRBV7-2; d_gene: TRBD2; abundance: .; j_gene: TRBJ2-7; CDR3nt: TGTGCCAGCAGCTTAGTAGCGGGCCAATCCTACGAGCAGTACTTC; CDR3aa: CASSLVAGQSYEQYF
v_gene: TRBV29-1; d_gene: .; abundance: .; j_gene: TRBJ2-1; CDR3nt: TGCAGCGATGGACAGCCGAACCATGAGCAGTTCTTC; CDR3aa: CSDGQPNHEQFF
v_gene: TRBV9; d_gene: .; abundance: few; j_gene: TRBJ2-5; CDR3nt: TGTGCCAGCAGCGTAGGCGGGCAAGAGACCCAGTACTTC; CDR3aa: CASSVGGQETQYF
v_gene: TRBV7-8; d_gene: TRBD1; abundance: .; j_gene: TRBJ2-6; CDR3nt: TGTGCCAGCAGCCAGACAGGGTTTGGGGCCAACGTCCTGACTTTC; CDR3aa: CASSQTGFGANVLTF
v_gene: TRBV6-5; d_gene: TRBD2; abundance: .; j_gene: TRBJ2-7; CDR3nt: TGTGCCAGCCGGGGGGGCGGTTCCTACGAGCAGTACTTC; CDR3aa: CASRGGGSYEQYF
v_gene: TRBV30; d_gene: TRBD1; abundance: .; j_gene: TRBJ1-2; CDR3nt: TGTGCCTGGAGTCCGACAGGGGCGATCTATGGCTACACCTTC; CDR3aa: CAWSPTGAIYGYTF
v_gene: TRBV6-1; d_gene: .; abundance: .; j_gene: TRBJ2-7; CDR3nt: TGTGCCAGCACCCTAGGCTACGAGCAGTACTTC; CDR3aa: CASTLGYEQYF
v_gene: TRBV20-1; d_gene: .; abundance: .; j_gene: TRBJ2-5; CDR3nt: TGCAGTGCCCCTGAGGAGACCCAGTACTTC; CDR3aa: CSAPEETQYF
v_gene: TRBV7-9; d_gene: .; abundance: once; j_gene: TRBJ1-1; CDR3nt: TGTGCCAGCAGCTTAGATGGTGGGAACACTGAAGCTTTCTTT; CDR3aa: CASSLDGGNTEAFF
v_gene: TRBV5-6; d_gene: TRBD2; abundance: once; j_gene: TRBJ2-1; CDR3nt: TGTGCCAGCAGCTCCGGACTAGCGGGATGGTACAATGAGCAGTTCTTC; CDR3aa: CASSSGLAGWYNEQFF
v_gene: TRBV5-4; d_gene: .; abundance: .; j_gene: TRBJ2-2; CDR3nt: TGTGCCAGCAGCTTGGGGAATGCCGGGGAGCTGTTTTTT; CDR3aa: CASSLGNAGELFF
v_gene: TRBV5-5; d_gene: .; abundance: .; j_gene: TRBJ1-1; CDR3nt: TGTGCCAGCAGCTTTCAATCACTAACAGGGAACACTGAAGCTTTCTTT; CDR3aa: CASSFQSLTGNTEAFF
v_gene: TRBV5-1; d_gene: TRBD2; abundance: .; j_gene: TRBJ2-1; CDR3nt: TGCGCCAGCAGCTTGACCCCCCCGACTAGCGGGACGGGCAATGAGCAGTTCTTC; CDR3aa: CASSLTPPTSGTGNEQFF
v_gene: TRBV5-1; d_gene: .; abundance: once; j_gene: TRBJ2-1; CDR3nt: TGCGCCAGCAGTCCCAGTTACAATGAGCAGTTCTTC; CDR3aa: CASSPSYNEQFF
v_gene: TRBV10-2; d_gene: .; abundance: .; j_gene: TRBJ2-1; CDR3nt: TGCGCCAGCAGTCAGTTAGGAGGTGAGCAGTTCTTC; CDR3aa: CASSQLGGEQFF
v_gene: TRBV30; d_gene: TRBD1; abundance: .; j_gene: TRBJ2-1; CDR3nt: TGTGCCTGGAGTGTACTGGGACAGGGGCTCGACAATGAGCAGTTCTTC; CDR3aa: CAWSVLGQGLDNEQFF
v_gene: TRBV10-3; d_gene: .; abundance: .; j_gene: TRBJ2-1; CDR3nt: TGTGCCATCTCCCTTAGCGGTCCCTCCTACAATGAGCAGTTCTTC; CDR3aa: CAISLSGPSYNEQFF
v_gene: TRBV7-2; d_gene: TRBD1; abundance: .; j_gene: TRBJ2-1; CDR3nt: TGTGCCAGCAGCTTGAACAGGGGCAATGAGCAGTTCTTC; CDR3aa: CASSLNRGNEQFF
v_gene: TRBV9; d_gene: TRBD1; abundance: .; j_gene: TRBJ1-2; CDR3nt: TGTGCCAGCAGCGAGAGGACAGGAGGGAACTATGGCTACACCTTC; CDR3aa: CASSERTGGNYGYTF
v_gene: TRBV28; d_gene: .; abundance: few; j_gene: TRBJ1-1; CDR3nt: TGTGCCAGCATCCAGTGGGTGAACACTGAAGCTTTCTTT; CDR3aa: CASIQWVNTEAFF
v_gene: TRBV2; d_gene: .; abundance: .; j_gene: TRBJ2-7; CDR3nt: TGTGCCAGCAGTGATTCAACAGCCTACGAGCAGTACTTC; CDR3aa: CASSDSTAYEQYF
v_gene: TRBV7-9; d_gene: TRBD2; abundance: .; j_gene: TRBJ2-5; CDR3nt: TGTGCCAGCAGCCACCCCCCGGGGGGACTGAAAAAAGAGACCCAGTACTTC; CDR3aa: CASSHPPGGLKKETQYF
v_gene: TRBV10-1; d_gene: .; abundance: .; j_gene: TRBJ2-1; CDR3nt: TGCGCCAGCAGTGAGTCCCGGAAAGTGAGTTACAATGAGCAGTTCTTC; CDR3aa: CASSESRKVSYNEQFF
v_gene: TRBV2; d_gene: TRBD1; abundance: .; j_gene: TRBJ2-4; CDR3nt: TGTGCCAGCAGTGAAGGGACAGGAATCATTCAGTACTTC; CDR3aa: CASSEGTGIIQYF
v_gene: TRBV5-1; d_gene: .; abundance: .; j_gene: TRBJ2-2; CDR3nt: TGCGCCAGCAGCTTGGGGACACCGAACACCGGGGAGCTGTTTTTT; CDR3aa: CASSLGTPNTGELFF